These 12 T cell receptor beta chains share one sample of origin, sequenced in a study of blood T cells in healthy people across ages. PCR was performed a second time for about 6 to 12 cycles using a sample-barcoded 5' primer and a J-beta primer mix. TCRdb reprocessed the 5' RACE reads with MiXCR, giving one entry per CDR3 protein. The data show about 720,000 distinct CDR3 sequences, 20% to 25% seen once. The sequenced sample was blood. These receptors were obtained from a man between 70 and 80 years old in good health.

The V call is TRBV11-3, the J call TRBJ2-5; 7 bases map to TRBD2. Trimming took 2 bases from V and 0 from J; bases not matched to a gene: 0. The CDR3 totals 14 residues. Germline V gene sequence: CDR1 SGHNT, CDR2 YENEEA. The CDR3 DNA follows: TGTGCCAGCAGCTTAAGCGGGAACCAAGAGACCCAGTACTTC. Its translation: CASSLSGNQETQYF.

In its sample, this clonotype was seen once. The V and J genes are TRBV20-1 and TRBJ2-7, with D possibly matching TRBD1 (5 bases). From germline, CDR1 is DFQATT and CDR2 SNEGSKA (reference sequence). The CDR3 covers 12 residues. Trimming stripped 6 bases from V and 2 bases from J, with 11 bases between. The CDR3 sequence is CSAKGSTYEQYF. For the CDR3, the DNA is TGCAGTGCAAAGGGGTCTACCTACGAGCAGTACTTC.

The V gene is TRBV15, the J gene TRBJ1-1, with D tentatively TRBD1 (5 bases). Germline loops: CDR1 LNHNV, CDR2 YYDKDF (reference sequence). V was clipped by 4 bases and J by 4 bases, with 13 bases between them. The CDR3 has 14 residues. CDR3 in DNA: TGTGCCACCAGCACTACTGGGGGGGTCACTGAAGCTTTCTTT. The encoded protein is CATSTTGGVTEAFF.

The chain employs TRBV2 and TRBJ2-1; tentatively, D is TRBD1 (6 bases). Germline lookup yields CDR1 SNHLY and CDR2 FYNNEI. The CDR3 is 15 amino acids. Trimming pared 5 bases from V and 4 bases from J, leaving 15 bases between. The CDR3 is CASSPDRLSYNEQFF. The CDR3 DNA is TGTGCCAGCAGTCCAGACAGGTTGAGTTACAATGAGCAGTTCTTC.

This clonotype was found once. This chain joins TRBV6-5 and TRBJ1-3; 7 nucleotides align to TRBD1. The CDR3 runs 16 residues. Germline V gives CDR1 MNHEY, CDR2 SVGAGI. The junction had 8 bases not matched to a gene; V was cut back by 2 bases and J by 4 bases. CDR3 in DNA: TGTGCCAGCAGTTACCGCCTTCCGGGACAGGGAAACACCATATATTTT. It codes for CASSYRLPGQGNTIYF.

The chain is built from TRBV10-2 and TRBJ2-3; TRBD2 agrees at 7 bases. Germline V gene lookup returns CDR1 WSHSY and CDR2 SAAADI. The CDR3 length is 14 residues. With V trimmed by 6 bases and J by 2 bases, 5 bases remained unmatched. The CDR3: CASRGTTSTDTQYF. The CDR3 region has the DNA TGCGCCAGCAGGGGGACTACGTCCACAGATACGCAGTATTTT.

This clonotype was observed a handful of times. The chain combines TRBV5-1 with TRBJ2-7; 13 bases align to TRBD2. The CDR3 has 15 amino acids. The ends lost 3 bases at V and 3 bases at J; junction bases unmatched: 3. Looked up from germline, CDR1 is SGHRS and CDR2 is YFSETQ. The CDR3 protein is CASSSTSGGVYEQYF. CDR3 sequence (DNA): TGCGCCAGCAGCTCCACTAGCGGGGGGGTCTACGAGCAGTACTTC. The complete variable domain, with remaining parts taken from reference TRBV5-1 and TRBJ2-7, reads KAGVTQTPRYLIKTRGQQVTLSCSPISGHRSVSWYQQTPGQGLQFLFEYFSETQRNKGNFPGRFSGRQFSNSRSEMNVSTLELGDSALYLCASSSTSGGVYEQYFGPGTRLTVT.

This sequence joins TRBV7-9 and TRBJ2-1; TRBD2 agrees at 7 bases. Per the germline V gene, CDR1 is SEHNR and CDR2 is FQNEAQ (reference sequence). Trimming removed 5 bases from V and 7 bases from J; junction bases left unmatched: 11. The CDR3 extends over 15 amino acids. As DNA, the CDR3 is TGTGCCAGCAGCAGAAGCGGGGAGGGCGCGAATGAGCAGTTCTTC. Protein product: CASSRSGEGANEQFF.

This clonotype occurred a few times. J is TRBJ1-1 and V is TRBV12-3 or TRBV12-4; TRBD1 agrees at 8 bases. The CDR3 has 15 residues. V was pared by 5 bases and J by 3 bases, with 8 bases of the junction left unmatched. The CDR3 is CASSQPDRADTEAFF. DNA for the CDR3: TGTGCCAGCAGTCAGCCGGACAGGGCGGACACTGAAGCTTTCTTT.

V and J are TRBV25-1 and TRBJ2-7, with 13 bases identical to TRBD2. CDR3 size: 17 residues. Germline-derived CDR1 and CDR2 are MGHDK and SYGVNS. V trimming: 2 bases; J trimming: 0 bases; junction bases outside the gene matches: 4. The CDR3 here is CASSETSGGAPSYEQYF. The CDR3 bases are TGTGCCAGCAGTGAAACTAGCGGGGGGGCCCCCTCCTACGAGCAGTACTTC.

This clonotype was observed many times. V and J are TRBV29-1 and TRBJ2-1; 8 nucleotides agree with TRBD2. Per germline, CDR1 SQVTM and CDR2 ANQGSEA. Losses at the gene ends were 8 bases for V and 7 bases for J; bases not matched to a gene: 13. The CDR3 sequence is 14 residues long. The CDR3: CSSAVAGGINEQFF. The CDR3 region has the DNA TGCAGCTCTGCCGTGGCGGGAGGAATAAATGAGCAGTTCTTC.

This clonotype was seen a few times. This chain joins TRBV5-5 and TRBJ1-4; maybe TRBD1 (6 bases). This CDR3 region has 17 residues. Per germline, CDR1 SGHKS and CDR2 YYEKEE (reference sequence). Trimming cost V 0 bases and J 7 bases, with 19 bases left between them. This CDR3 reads CASSLVGRQGWGEKLFF. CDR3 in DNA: TGTGCCAGCAGCTTGGTCGGCCGGCAGGGGTGGGGTGAAAAACTGTTTTTT.